The 20 T cell receptor beta chains presented below share a single source sample, sequenced in a study of shared clonotypes between healthy human individuals. The table came from immunoSEQ multiplex PCR; TCRdb's copy has only in-frame clones and leaves some out. The top ten clones hold about 0.22% of a sample with hundreds of thousands of clones, about 96% of them seen once. CD8 cells classed as naive were CD45RO-negative and positively selected for CCR7, excluding terminally differentiated effector memory CD45RA+ cells. Sequencing was carried out using naive CD8+ T cells sorted from blood. All receptors derive from a man aged 25 to 40 in good health.

On this clone itself: This CDR3 is also generated by other DNA sequences in the sample. The J gene is TRBJ2-7, the V gene TRBV6-6, with 7 bases that match TRBD2. This CDR3 has 13 residues. The germline V gene encodes CDR1 MNHNY and CDR2 SVGAGI (reference sequence). Trimming removed 6 bases from V and 4 bases from J; junction bases left unmatched: 6. The CDR3 bases are TGTGCCAGCAGCCCTAGCGGAACTTACGAGCAGTACTTC. This translates into CASSPSGTYEQYF.

V usage is TRBV28 and J usage is TRBJ1-1, with D uncertain. Germline lookup yields CDR1 MDHEN and CDR2 SYDVKM. There are 15 residues in the CDR3. Deletions cut 6 bases from V and 4 bases from J, with 18 bases between. CDR3 residues: CASSPVTGPSTEAFF. The CDR3 DNA is TGTGCCAGCAGCCCCGTTACTGGGCCGAGCACTGAAGCTTTCTTT.

The rearrangement links TRBV7-2 to TRBJ2-7; D possibly corresponds to TRBD1 (7 bases). Germline lookup yields CDR1 SGHTA and CDR2 FQGNSA. CDR3 length equals 15 residues. V was clipped by 1 base and J by 5 bases, with 15 bases between them. The CDR3 nucleotides are TGTGCCAGCAGCTTAGTAATCAGGGGGGATGACGAGCAGTACTTC. This sequence encodes CASSLVIRGDDEQYF.

V is TRBV21-1 and J is TRBJ2-1; TRBD2 was called by the table and not checked on the DNA. TRBV21-1 is marked as a pseudogene. The CDR3 is 17 amino acids. The DNA for the CDR3 is TGTGCCAGCAGCAAAAAGTTATTGCAGCGGATGTACAATGAGCAGTTCTTC. Its protein product is CASSKKLLQRMYNEQFF.

This rearrangement joins TRBV5-1 to TRBJ1-2; no clear D gene. The germline gives CDR1 SGHRS, CDR2 YFSETQ. The CDR3 spans 13 residues. Trimming stripped 0 bases from V and 3 bases from J, with 6 bases between. CDR3 nucleotides: TGCGCCAGCAGCTTGGACTCTGACTATGGCTACACCTTC. Translated: CASSLDSDYGYTF.

The chain uses TRBV5-8 and TRBJ2-5; 15 bases fit TRBD2. The germline V gene has CDR1 SGHTS and CDR2 YDEGEE. The CDR3 is made up of 19 amino acids. V was clipped by 4 bases and J by 5 bases; unmatched bases: 15. The CDR3 sequence is CASSPGGLAGGQYVETQYF. Written as DNA, the CDR3 is TGTGCCAGCAGCCCGGGGGGACTAGCGGGAGGACAATACGTGGAGACCCAGTACTTC. The whole variable domain, filled in from reference TRBV5-8 and TRBJ2-5, reads EAGVTQSPTHLIKTRGQQATLRCSPISGHTSVYWYQQALGLGLQFLLWYDEGEERNRGNFPPRFSGRQFPNYSSELNVNALELEDSALYLCASSPGGLAGGQYVETQYFGPGTRLLVL.

With regard to this clone: Other DNA variants within this sample encode the same CDR3. The chain has TRBV18 and TRBJ2-3, with unresolved D. Germline V lookup: CDR1 KGHSH, CDR2 LQKENI. The CDR3 contains 14 residues. V lost 0 bases, J lost 0 bases, and 4 bases lay in between. The CDR3 region is CASSPPASTDTQYF. In DNA, the CDR3 is TGTGCCAGCTCACCACCCGCTAGCACAGATACGCAGTATTTT. The full variable domain, with the rest looked up from reference TRBV18 and TRBJ2-3, is NAGVMQNPRHLVRRRGQEARLRCSPMKGHSHVYWYRQLPEEGLKFMVYLQKENIIDESGMPKERFSAEFPKEGPSILRIQQVVRGDSAAYFCASSPPASTDTQYFGPGTRLTVL.

The chain couples TRBV5-1 to TRBJ2-7, with 11 bases lining up with TRBD2. The CDR3 sequence is 16 residues long. Germline assignment: CDR1 SGHRS and CDR2 YFSETQ. The V gene end was trimmed by 0 bases and the J gene end by 5 bases; junction bases not matched to a gene: 7. In DNA form, the CDR3 reads TGCGCCAGCAGCTTGGAGGCTAGCGGGAGGATGGACGAGCAGTACTTC. As protein: CASSLEASGRMDEQYF.

The V call is TRBV5-4, the J call TRBJ1-1, with D possibly TRBD1 on 5 matching bases. The V end was cut by 4 bases, the J end by 1 base, with 8 bases between. Germline V gene lookup returns CDR1 SGHNT and CDR2 YYREEE (reference sequence). The CDR3 length is 13 residues. This CDR3 reads CASSTRENTEAFF. The CDR3 DNA sequence: TGTGCCAGCAGCACCAGGGAGAACACTGAAGCTTTCTTT.

The chain employs TRBV6-5 and TRBJ2-1; TRBD1 might be the D (6 bases). Per germline, CDR1 MNHEY and CDR2 SVGAGI. CDR3 size: 15 residues. Trimming cost V 4 bases and J 6 bases, with 16 bases left between them. Written as DNA, the CDR3 is TGTGCCAGCAGTTCGGGACAACTTAGACCCAATGAGCAGTTCTTC. Protein product: CASSSGQLRPNEQFF.

The chain uses TRBV21-1 and TRBJ2-1. TRBV21-1 is deemed a pseudogene. This CDR3 comprises 17 residues. CDR3 protein: CASSLLQGGLPREEQFF. CDR3 bases: TGTGCCAGCAGCCTCCTGCAAGGGGGACTCCCCCGCGAAGAGCAGTTCTTC.

J is TRBJ2-7 and V is TRBV12-2; the D call in the table, TRBD2, was not verified against the DNA. TRBV12-2 has pseudogene status. CDR3 length: 19 amino acids. The CDR3 DNA follows: TGTGCAAGTCGCTTAGGACTAACTTTATTTACGGGAGTAGCCTACGAGCAGTACTTC. It encodes CASRLGLTLFTGVAYEQYF.

The chain links TRBV9 to TRBJ2-3; 8 nucleotides line up with TRBD1. Germline assignment: CDR1 SGDLS and CDR2 YYNGEE. There are 16 residues in the CDR3. Trimming at V came to 4 bases and at J to 3 bases, leaving 10 bases not matched to a gene. The CDR3 loop reads CASSNAGTGITDTQYF. DNA for the CDR3: TGTGCCAGCAGCAACGCCGGGACAGGAATTACAGATACGCAGTATTTT.

The DNA for the CDR3 is TGTGCCAGCAGCGCCGCTAGCGGGAGTGGCTTCGAGCAGTACTTC. Protein: CASSAASGSGFEQYF. The chain joins TRBV5-4 to TRBJ2-7; 10 bases agree with TRBD2. Germline CDR1 and CDR2: SGHNT and YYREEE (reference sequence). The V and J ends lost 4 bases and 6 bases, in that order; junction bases with no gene match: 10. The CDR3 is made up of 15 amino acids. The variable domain in full, with the rest retrieved from reference TRBV5-4 and TRBJ2-7, is ETGVTQSPTHLIKTRGQQVTLRCSSQSGHNTVSWYQQALGQGPQFIFQYYREEENGRGNFPPRFSGLQFPNYSSELNVNALELDDSALYLCASSAASGSGFEQYFGPGTRLTVT.

The chain has TRBV5-4 and TRBJ2-7, with 12 bases that match TRBD2. V lost 0 bases to trimming and J lost 2 bases; unmatched junction nucleotides: 0. CDR3 size: 15 residues. Germline CDR1 and CDR2: SGHNT and YYREEE (reference sequence). The CDR3 sequence: CASSLGTSGAYEQYF. The CDR3 DNA is TGTGCCAGCAGCTTGGGGACTAGCGGGGCCTACGAGCAGTACTTC.

As for this clone: In the same sample, other DNA sequences code for this CDR3. The J gene is TRBJ2-1, the V gene TRBV7-9; D is uncertain. Trimming stripped 3 bases from V and 6 bases from J, with 3 bases between. The CDR3 covers 11 residues. Germline-derived CDR1 and CDR2 are SEHNR and FQNEAQ (reference sequence). The CDR3 DNA reads TGTGCCAGCAGCTTGGCCAATGAGCAGTTCTTC. This translates into CASSLANEQFF.

V gene TRBV2 combines with J gene TRBJ2-1; unclear D gene. V lost 10 bases and J 7 bases, leaving 14 bases between the germline ends. The CDR3 has 12 residues. Germline lookup yields CDR1 SNHLY and CDR2 FYNNEI. CDR3 sequence reads: CATGPAVNEQFF. The CDR3 nucleotides read TGTGCCACTGGACCCGCAGTGAATGAGCAGTTCTTC.

The chain employs TRBV29-1 and TRBJ1-1; possible D gene TRBD1, 5 bases. The V gene's germline CDR1 is SQVTM and CDR2 ANQGSEA. Trimming left V 0 bases short and J 1 base short, with 12 bases between. The CDR3 is made up of 15 amino acids. The CDR3 DNA is TGCAGCGTTGAAGACCCGGACGGGGGGAACACTGAAGCTTTCTTT. Translating gives CSVEDPDGGNTEAFF.

V gene TRBV5-6 combines with J gene TRBJ2-1; D may be TRBD2 (5 bases). The germline V gene encodes CDR1 SGHDT and CDR2 YYEEEE. The CDR3 has 11 amino acids. V shed 4 bases and J shed 12 bases, with 11 bases lying between them. The CDR3 loop reads CASSLQGGQFF. In nucleotides, the CDR3 is TGTGCCAGCAGCCTCCAAGGAGGGCAGTTCTTC.

This chain uses TRBV15 with TRBJ2-7; TRBD2 matches 7 bases. J was trimmed by 2 bases and V by 3 bases; bases with no gene match: 7. The CDR3 covers 15 residues. Germline V gives CDR1 LNHNV, CDR2 YYDKDF (reference sequence). For the CDR3, the DNA is TGTGCCACCAGCAGCCCGGGACTATCCACCTACGAGCAGTACTTC. This sequence encodes CATSSPGLSTYEQYF.